The 16 T cell receptor beta chains in this list originate from one sample, sequenced in a study of human T cells and chemical hapten exposure. TCRdb re-called the RACE reads with MiXCR, one entry per CDR3 protein. The repertoire holds under 300,000 distinct CDR3 sequences, almost 8% seen once, with 1.2% in the top ten. As to time point: pre-sensitization, week 0. The sample's treatment: therapeutic diphenylcyclopropenone sensitization with weekly scalp DPC. Sequencing used whole blood, obtained in connection with sensitization to the hapten diphenylcyclopropenone (DPC). Receptors originate from a man between 18 and 29 years old with alopecia areata. Some clones in this sample may be carry-over from other donors' samples.

V gene TRBV28 combines with J gene TRBJ2-2, with D tentatively TRBD1 (6 bases). Looked up from germline, CDR1 is MDHEN and CDR2 is SYDVKM. The CDR3 sequence is 11 residues long. The DNA of the CDR3 is TGTGCGACAGGCCCCACCGGGGAGCTGTTTTTT. Amino acid sequence: CATGPTGELFF.

There are many counts of this clonotype. CDR3 nucleotide sequence: TGCGCCAGCAGCCAGGGACTAGCGGGGGGCAGCTACAATGAGCAGTTCTTC. Protein: CASSQGLAGGSYNEQFF. The chain has TRBV4-3 and TRBJ2-1; 15 bases line up with TRBD2. CDR3 length: 17 residues. J was trimmed by 3 bases and V by 3 bases; bases with no gene match: 3. Looked up from germline, CDR1 is LGHNA and CDR2 is YSLEER.

The rearrangement joins TRBV28 to TRBJ2-7; no definite D call. This CDR3 region has 14 residues. V shed 5 bases and J shed 3 bases, with 14 bases lying between them. Germline CDR1 MDHEN, CDR2 SYDVKM. The CDR3 sequence is CASSPLDGLYEQYF. DNA for the CDR3: TGTGCCAGCAGTCCCCTGGACGGCCTCTACGAGCAGTACTTC.

Ten or more counts support this clonotype. V usage is TRBV24-1 and J usage is TRBJ1-1; D gene ambiguous. Trimming pared 6 bases from V and 1 base from J, leaving 5 bases between. The CDR3 is made up of 12 amino acids. Germline CDR1 KGHDR, CDR2 SFDVKD. The CDR3 loop is CATSPGNTEAFF. CDR3 coding DNA: TGTGCCACCAGTCCAGGGAACACTGAAGCTTTCTTT.

This clonotype was counted between two and nine times. CDR3 nucleotide sequence: TGTGCCATCACCTCAGGAGGGGGCGCGACTGAAGCTTTCTTT. This codes for CAITSGGGATEAFF. The genes are TRBV10-3 and TRBJ1-1, with TRBD1 matching over 7 bases. The germline V gene encodes CDR1 ENHRY and CDR2 SYGVKD. This CDR3 region has 14 residues. V dropped 7 bases and J dropped 5; count of bases not matched to a gene: 10.

This clonotype was counted between two and nine times. CDR3 loop: CASRGQPPEKLFF. DNA of the CDR3: TGTGCCAGCAGAGGACAGCCACCTGAAAAACTGTTTTTT. This chain joins TRBV27 and TRBJ1-4; D possibly corresponds to TRBD1 (6 bases). The CDR3 loop spans 13 amino acids. Trimming stripped 6 bases from V and 7 bases from J, with 12 bases between. The germline CDR1 and CDR2 sequences are MNHEY and SMNVEV (reference sequence). Together with reference TRBV27 and TRBJ1-4, the CDR3 gives the full variable domain: EAQVTQNPRYLITVTGKKLTVTCSQNMNHEYMSWYRQDPGLGLRQIYYSMNVEVTDKGDVPEGYKVSRKEKRNFPLILESPSPNQTSLYFCASRGQPPEKLFFGSGTQLSVL.

As DNA, the CDR3 is TGTGCCATCAGTGAGTCAACAGGGGGCGCTTTTAATTCACCCCTCCACTTT. Translating gives CAISESTGGAFNSPLHF. V is TRBV10-3 and J is TRBJ1-6, with 9 bases aligning to TRBD1. J lost 6 bases, V lost 0 bases, and 6 bases had no gene match. The germline V gene encodes CDR1 ENHRY and CDR2 SYGVKD. This CDR3 is built from 17 residues.

This clonotype was seen more than once but under ten times. The chain combines TRBV7-9 with TRBJ2-1; D is possibly TRBD2 (7 bases). V was clipped by 5 bases and J by 10 bases, with 12 bases between them. The V gene's germline CDR1 is SEHNR and CDR2 FQNEAQ (reference sequence). This CDR3 has 12 amino acids. CDR3 DNA sequence: TGTGCCAGCAGCCGCCGCGGGGGCGAGCAGTTCTTC. Translating it yields CASSRRGGEQFF.

This clonotype has only a few counts. The chain has TRBV7-2 and TRBJ2-6; 11 positions match TRBD1. The CDR3 has 17 amino acids. Germline assignment: CDR1 SGHTA and CDR2 FQGNSA. V lost 7 bases to trimming and J lost 2 bases; unmatched junction nucleotides: 7. The CDR3 protein is CASTKGQGGTGANVLTF. The CDR3 DNA reads as TGTGCCAGCACCAAGGGACAGGGGGGTACTGGGGCCAACGTCCTGACTTTC.

This clonotype was seen many times. The chain uses TRBV10-3 and TRBJ1-1; D is undetermined. Germline V gene sequence: CDR1 ENHRY, CDR2 SYGVKD. This CDR3 is 11 amino acids long. Trimming left V 10 bases short and J 4 bases short, with 10 bases between. The CDR3 coding sequence is TGTGCCACCCATTTCGGCACTGAAGCTTTCTTT. Translation: CATHFGTEAFF.

This clonotype was seen ten or more times. The V call is TRBV7-9, the J call TRBJ1-5; a possible D gene is TRBD1 (5 bases). The CDR3 contains 16 residues. V lost 0 bases and J 4 bases, leaving 13 bases between the germline ends. Per the germline V gene, CDR1 is SEHNR and CDR2 is FQNEAQ (reference sequence). CDR3 in amino acids: CASSLALGRRNQPQHF. CDR3 DNA sequence: TGTGCCAGCAGCTTAGCGCTGGGGCGTAGGAATCAGCCCCAGCATTTT.

J is TRBJ2-5 and V is TRBV20-1; D might be TRBD2 (5 bases). The germline CDR1 and CDR2 sequences are DFQATT and SNEGSKA (reference sequence). Trimming left V 0 bases short and J 7 bases short, with 18 bases between. This CDR3 is 15 amino acids long. The CDR3 loop is CSARETRISAGTQYF. The CDR3, as DNA: TGCAGTGCTAGAGAGACCAGGATCTCGGCGGGGACCCAGTACTTC.

The V and J genes are TRBV9 and TRBJ1-6; D not certain. From germline, CDR1 is SGDLS and CDR2 YYNGEE. Between the trimmed V and J ends, which lost 0 bases and 7 bases, there was a span of 14 bases. The CDR3 has 16 residues. The CDR3 here is CASSVGRDWVNSPLHF. CDR3 coding DNA: TGTGCCAGCAGCGTAGGACGGGATTGGGTGAATTCACCCCTCCACTTT.

This clonotype was recorded a few times. J is TRBJ2-3 and V is TRBV7-2, with D possibly being TRBD1 or TRBD2 (5 bases each). The CDR3 is 14 residues long. With 1 base removed from V and 2 bases from J, the gap between germline ends came to 7 bases. Germline-derived CDR1 and CDR2 are SGHTA and FQGNSA. CDR3 DNA: TGTGCCAGCAGCTTAGGAGGGGTCACAGATACGCAGTATTTT. This codes for CASSLGGVTDTQYF.

The table lists this clonotype with a few counts. This rearrangement joins TRBV6-2 or TRBV6-3 to TRBJ2-7; D ambiguous. CDR1 and CDR2 (germline): MNHEY, SVGEGT. The V and J ends lost 2 bases and 6 bases respectively, with 8 bases between them. This CDR3 has 12 amino acids. The CDR3 protein is CASSYGTVEQYV. The CDR3 DNA reads TGTGCCAGCAGTTACGGAACCGTCGAGCAGTACGTC.

CDR3: CASSQVREANYGYTF. The CDR3 DNA is TGTGCCAGCAGCCAAGTGCGGGAAGCAAACTATGGCTACACCTTC. This chain uses TRBV3-1 with TRBJ1-2; D is undetermined. V dropped 1 base and J dropped 2 bases, with 11 bases sitting between them. Germline-derived CDR1 and CDR2 are LGHDT and YNNKEL (reference sequence). CDR3 size: 15 residues.